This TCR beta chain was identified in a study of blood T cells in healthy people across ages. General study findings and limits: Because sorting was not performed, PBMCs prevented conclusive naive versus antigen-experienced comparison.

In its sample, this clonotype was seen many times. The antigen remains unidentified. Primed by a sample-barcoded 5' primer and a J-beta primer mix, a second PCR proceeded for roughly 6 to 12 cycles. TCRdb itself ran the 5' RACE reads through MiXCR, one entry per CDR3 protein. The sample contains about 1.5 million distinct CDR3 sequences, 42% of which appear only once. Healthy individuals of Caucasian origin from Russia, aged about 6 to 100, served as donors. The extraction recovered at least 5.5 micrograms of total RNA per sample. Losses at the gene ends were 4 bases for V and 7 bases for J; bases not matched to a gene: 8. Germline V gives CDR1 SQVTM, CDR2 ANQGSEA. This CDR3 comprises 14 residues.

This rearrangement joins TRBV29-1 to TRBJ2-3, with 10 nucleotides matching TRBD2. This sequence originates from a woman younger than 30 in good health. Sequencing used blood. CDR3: CSVASGGASNTQYF. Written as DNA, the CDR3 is TGCAGCGTTGCGAGCGGGGGGGCTTCGAATACGCAGTATTTT.